This T cell receptor beta chain comes out of a study of human T cells and chemical hapten exposure. This CDR3 is 17 amino acids long. Germline V lookup: CDR1 LGHNA, CDR2 YSLEER. The ends lost 0 bases at V and 4 bases at J; junction bases unmatched: 9. The sample holds many counts of this clonotype. In TCRdb, the RACE reads were re-called with MiXCR into one record per CDR3 protein. The sample shows roughly 90,000 distinct CDR3 sequences, approximately 10% of them seen only once. Time point here: patch test 3, about 24 weeks after DPC sensitization. Treatment defined: therapeutic diphenylcyclopropenone sensitization with weekly scalp DPC.

This receptor was obtained from a woman aged 30 to 39 with alopecia areata. Some clones in this sample may be carry-over from other donors' samples. The sample here was whole blood, taken in connection with sensitization to the hapten diphenylcyclopropenone (DPC). This chain links TRBV4-3 with TRBJ2-1, with 7 bases matching TRBD2. The CDR3 DNA follows: TGCGCCAGCAGCCAAGATAGAGGGACTAACCTTTACAATGAGCAGTTCTTC. Protein sequence: CASSQDRGTNLYNEQFF.